Each of the 5 T cell receptor beta chains below was sequenced from the same sample in a study of cytomegalovirus exposure and HLA in healthy donors. The PCR contained 60 Vbeta and 13 Jbeta primers. Some clones are missing from TCRdb's copy, which holds only in-frame ones; the method was immunoSEQ multiplex PCR. The table records some 150,000 clones, about four fifths of them present only once. The sequenced sample consisted of PBMCs. All receptors derive from a man in his fifties or sixties in good health and CMV-seropositive.

This clone was observed a handful of times. The chain recombines TRBV27 with TRBJ2-1; TRBD2 agrees at 10 bases. Germline V gene sequence: CDR1 MNHEY, CDR2 SMNVEV (reference sequence). The CDR3 is made up of 15 amino acids. The J segment lost 7 bases and the V segment lost 4 bases, leaving 7 bases of the junction unmatched. CDR3 loop: CASSSPLAGVNEQFF. The CDR3 DNA sequence: TGTGCCAGCAGTTCCCCGCTAGCGGGAGTAAATGAGCAGTTCTTC.

The V gene is TRBV5-1, the J gene TRBJ2-3, with D maybe TRBD1 (7 bases). V gave up 1 base and J gave up 3 bases, with 12 bases separating them. The length of the CDR3 is 15 residues. The V gene's germline CDR1 is SGHRS and CDR2 YFSETQ. Here the CDR3 DNA reads TGCGCCAGCAGCTTGTGGCAGGGGGGTACAGATACGCAGTATTTT. Translated: CASSLWQGGTDTQYF.

This clone was recorded a few times. The chain is built from TRBV5-4 and TRBJ2-1; 13 bases match TRBD2. The CDR3 covers 15 residues. Germline loops: CDR1 SGHNT, CDR2 YYREEE (reference sequence). With V trimmed by 2 bases and J by 6 bases, 2 bases remained unmatched. The CDR3 coding sequence is TGTGCCAGCAGCTTCAGGACTAGCGGGAGCAATGAGCAGTTCTTC. This codes for CASSFRTSGSNEQFF.

The V and J genes are TRBV27 and TRBJ2-1; no clear D gene. From germline, CDR1 is MNHEY and CDR2 SMNVEV (reference sequence). The CDR3 is made up of 13 amino acids. Trimming left V 2 bases short and J 6 bases short, with 8 bases between. DNA for the CDR3: TGTGCCAGCAGTTTACATTCTAGCAATGAGCAGTTCTTC. This sequence encodes CASSLHSSNEQFF.

This clone was found a few times. The V and J genes are TRBV4-2 and TRBJ1-2; 7 nucleotides align to TRBD1. This CDR3 has 15 amino acids. The J segment lost 8 bases and the V segment lost 3 bases, leaving 12 bases of the junction unmatched. CDR1 and CDR2 (germline): LGHNA, YNFKEQ. In DNA form, the CDR3 reads TGTGCCAGCAGCCAGGCCGGGGGACAGAGGGGGGGCTACACCTTC. It is translated as CASSQAGGQRGGYTF.